The clone carrying this T cell receptor (beta chain) occurred a few times. Its antigen remains unidentified. These data belong to a study of T cells after yellow fever vaccination. Findings and caveats of the study: The bulk population could contribute abundant contaminating clonotypes to FACS-sorted repertoires.

TCRdb passed the 5' RACE reads through MiXCR, listing each CDR3 protein once. The repertoire consists of over 300,000 distinct CDR3 sequences, with 3% to 4.5% occurring once and the leading ten covering 20% to 30%. Unmatched junction bases numbered 8, after V lost 1 base and J lost 3 bases. The length of the CDR3 is 17 residues. CDR1 and CDR2 (germline): SEHNR, FQNEAQ (reference sequence). The rearrangement joins TRBV7-9 to TRBJ2-1; 8 nucleotides align to TRBD2. The clonotype originates from a man between 18 and 29 years old who received the YFV17D yellow fever vaccine. The source was PBMCs, collected on the day of the yellow fever booster vaccination. CDR3 sequence: CASSLVGSAGVYNEQFF. CDR3 DNA: TGTGCCAGCAGCTTAGTAGGCTCAGCGGGGGTCTACAATGAGCAGTTCTTC.